One and the same sample provided the 32 T cell receptor beta chains below, sequenced in a study of T cell clonality in common variable immunodeficiency. The repertoire was sequenced with immunoSEQ multiplex PCR; TCRdb's copy has only in-frame clones and lacks some. Altogether some 38,000 clones were found in the sample, and no singletons occur. What was sequenced was peripheral blood mononuclear cells. These receptors all come from a person aged 18 to 70 in good health.

The table lists this clone with many counts. This CDR3 reads CASSSGTSGSGTDTQYF. The part of the CDR3 DNA that was read is TGTGCCAGCAGCTCCGGGACTAGCGGGAGCGGCACAGATACG. This chain uses TRBV7-6 with TRBJ2-3, with 14 bases aligning to TRBD2. The CDR3 extends 3 residues past the end of the read, so its final part is completed from the germline J gene. V dropped 4 bases and J dropped 1; count of bases not matched to a gene: 4. The germline gives CDR1 SGHVS, CDR2 FNYEAQ. CDR3 length: 17 amino acids. Drawing the rest from reference TRBV7-6 and TRBJ2-3, the complete variable domain is GAGVSQSPRYKVTKRGQDVALRCDPISGHVSLYWYRQALGQGPEFLTYFNYEAQQDKSGLPNDRFSAERPEGSISTLTIQRTEQRDSAMYRCASSSGTSGSGTDTQYFGPGTRLTVL.

This clone came up many times. The missing CDR3 end, 3 residues past where the read stops, is filled in from the germline J gene. The chain recombines TRBV20-1 with TRBJ2-7; perhaps TRBD2 as D (5 bases). Germline-derived CDR1 and CDR2 are DFQATT and SNEGSKA (reference sequence). This CDR3 spans 13 amino acids. V lost 1 base and J 6 bases, leaving 13 bases between the germline ends. CDR3 protein: CSARGGVGGEQYF. CDR3 bases read: TGCAGTGCTAGAGGCGGAGTTGGAGGCGAG.

This clone came up many times. The read ends 3 residues shy of where the CDR3 ends; the end is completed using the germline J gene. The gene calls are TRBV20-1 and TRBJ2-5; either TRBD1 or TRBD2 may fit D (6 bases each). The germline V and J ends were trimmed by 1 base and 4 bases, with 10 bases remaining between them. Germline V lookup: CDR1 DFQATT, CDR2 SNEGSKA (reference sequence). This CDR3 comprises 13 residues. The CDR3 reads CSARVGGGETQYF. The part of the CDR3 DNA that was read is TGCAGTGCTAGAGTTGGAGGGGGAGAGACC.

This clone was recorded many times. The sequenced fragment ends 3 residues before the CDR3 boundary, so the rest is inferred from the germline J gene. The chain recombines TRBV3-1 (or the pseudogene TRBV3-2) with TRBJ2-1; 11 bases are a match to TRBD2. Germline V gene lookup returns CDR1 LGHDT and CDR2 YNNKEL (reference sequence). Trimming at V came to 4 bases and at J to 6 bases, leaving 8 bases not matched to a gene. The CDR3 runs to 16 residues. The CDR3 DNA, read in part, is TGTGCCAGCAGCCTTAATAGCGGGGGGGCCGGCAATGAG. Amino acids: CASSLNSGGAGNE. From start to end, the CDR3 is CASSLNSGGAGNEQFF.

With respect to this clone: Read sequence stops 3 residues before the CDR3 end, and the germline J gene provides the missing end. The chain recombines TRBV19 with TRBJ1-5; D is ambiguous. The CDR3 totals 16 residues. Per the germline V gene, CDR1 is LNHDA and CDR2 is SQIVND (reference sequence). V was pared by 5 bases and J by 1 base, with 15 bases between. The CDR3 loop reads CASSQEVQRSNQPQHF. The sequenced part of the CDR3 DNA is TGTGCCAGTAGTCAGGAGGTACAGCGGAGCAATCAGCCC.

This clone appeared many times. The sequenced fragment ends 3 residues before the CDR3 boundary, so the rest is inferred from the germline J gene. V usage is TRBV5-1 and J usage is TRBJ2-1, with 12 bases aligning to TRBD2. Germline trimming cut 2 bases from V and 6 bases from J; bases unmatched to any gene: 12. In germline, CDR1 is SGHRS, CDR2 YFSETQ. The CDR3 has 18 residues. The CDR3 DNA, read in part, is TGCGCCAGCAGCTTTTTACTAGCGGGAGGAAGCGAGCTCAATGAG. Amino acids: CASSFLLAGGSELNE. The full CDR3 reads CASSFLLAGGSELNEQFF.

This clone has a count of ten or more. The read falls 3 residues short of the CDR3 end, and the missing part is taken from the germline J gene. The chain joins TRBV12-3 or TRBV12-4 to TRBJ1-6; D not resolved. V lost 6 bases and J 8 bases, leaving 11 bases between the germline ends. The CDR3 has 13 residues. The sequenced CDR3 bases are TGTGCCAGCAGCCAAACTAGTGATTCACCC. Translated, it gives CASSQTSDSP. The CDR3 reads in full as CASSQTSDSPLHF.

This clone was seen more than once but under ten times. The observed sequence ends 3 residues before the CDR3 terminus, with the missing tail filled in from the germline J gene. The J gene is TRBJ2-3, the V gene TRBV5-8; no definite D call. Germline CDR1 and CDR2: SGHTS and YDEGEE. V lost 7 bases, J lost 2 bases, and 8 bases lay in between. There are 12 residues in the CDR3. The covered CDR3 bases are TGTGCCAGCTCCATAGTCACAGATACG. It encodes CASSIVTDT. The complete CDR3 sequence is CASSIVTDTQYF.

This clone was counted many times. The CDR3 end lies 3 residues beyond the end of the read and is filled in from the germline J gene. V gene TRBV18 combines with J gene TRBJ1-1; D gene ambiguous. The CDR3 runs 14 residues. Germline CDR1 KGHSH, CDR2 LQKENI. The DNA read from the CDR3 is TGTGCCAGCTCCCAAGACCAAATGGAGACACAA. It codes for CASSQDQMETQ. The entire CDR3 is CASSQDQMETQAFF.

This clone appeared many times. The read stops 3 residues short of the end of the CDR3; the missing end is completed from the germline J gene. The V gene is TRBV9, the J gene TRBJ2-3; D tentatively reads TRBD1 or TRBD2 (6 bases each). The CDR3 loop spans 15 amino acids. Per the germline V gene, CDR1 is SGDLS and CDR2 is YYNGEE. CDR3 loop: CASSVMSRGGGTQYF. The sequenced CDR3 bases are TGTGCCAGCAGCGTAATGAGCAGGGGAGGTGGCACG.

This clone showed up many times. The CDR3 end is not reached by the read, which stops 3 residues before it; the germline J gene fills it in. The chain recombines TRBV7-9 with TRBJ2-3; no firm D call. Germline V gives CDR1 SEHNR, CDR2 FQNEAQ (reference sequence). This CDR3 comprises 13 residues. The sequenced part of the CDR3 DNA is TGTGCCAGCAGCTTAGCGCTGAGCGATGCG. This sequence encodes CASSLALSDA. The entire CDR3 protein is CASSLALSDAQYF.

Ten or more counts support this clone. One junction end disagrees with the germline gene, perhaps due to a read error. The read terminates 3 residues ahead of where the CDR3 ends, so the germline J gene completes it. The V gene is TRBV4-2, the J gene TRBJ2-1; 12 bases agree with TRBD2. This CDR3 region has 16 residues. From germline, CDR1 is LGHNA and CDR2 YNFKEQ. Incomplete CDR3 DNA: TGCGCCAGCAGCCAGGTGACTAGCGGGAGCTACAATGAG. Encoded protein: CASSQVTSGSYNE. The entire CDR3 protein is CASSQVTSGSYNEQFF.

This clone was counted ten times or more. The sequenced CDR3 bases are TGCGCCAGTCGGAATAGCGGGGACAACGAG. Protein: CASRNSGDNE. The complete CDR3 protein is CASRNSGDNEQYF. This sequence joins TRBV5-1 and TRBJ2-7; TRBD2 matches 8 bases. Read sequence stops 3 residues before the CDR3 end, and the germline J gene provides the missing end. Trimming took 8 bases from V and 5 from J; bases not matched to a gene: 9. This CDR3 has 13 residues. The germline gives CDR1 SGHRS, CDR2 YFSETQ.

This clone has at least ten counts. The missing CDR3 end, 3 residues past where the read stops, is filled in from the germline J gene. V gene TRBV5-1 combines with J gene TRBJ2-5, with D perhaps TRBD2 (7 bases). Germline V gene data show CDR1 as SGHRS and CDR2 as YFSETQ. CDR3 length equals 15 residues. The germline V and J ends were trimmed by 1 base and 3 bases, with 13 bases remaining between them. The sequenced CDR3 bases are TGCGCCAGCAGCTTGCAGGGGAGGGCCGAAGAGACC. The encoded protein is CASSLQGRAEET. The full-length CDR3 reads as CASSLQGRAEETQYF.

This clone was seen at least ten times. Read coverage stops 3 residues before the CDR3 terminus; the germline J gene supplies the remainder. The chain couples TRBV7-3 to TRBJ2-1; 8 bases line up with TRBD1. Germline values: CDR1 SGHTA, CDR2 FQGTGA. V was clipped by 5 bases and J by 6 bases; unmatched bases: 6. The CDR3 totals 14 residues. The CDR3 is CASSQGTGGNEQFF. The DNA read from the CDR3 is TGTGCCAGCAGCCAGGGCACAGGGGGCAATGAG.

This clone was counted ten times or more. The read falls 3 residues short of the CDR3 end, and the missing part is taken from the germline J gene. This chain links TRBV20-1 with TRBJ1-1; D perhaps matches TRBD1 (5 bases). The CDR3 loop spans 11 amino acids. Germline V CDR1 and CDR2: DFQATT, SNEGSKA (reference sequence). The V end was cut by 6 bases, the J end by 5 bases, with 10 bases between. The sequenced part of the CDR3 DNA is TGCAGTGCCCCCAGGGATACTGAA. It is translated as CSAPRDTE. The CDR3, in full, reads CSAPRDTEAFF.

This clone was seen repeatedly, ten times or more. The observed sequence ends 3 residues before the CDR3 terminus, with the missing tail filled in from the germline J gene. The chain carries TRBV5-6 and TRBJ1-2; the D gene is possibly TRBD1 (6 bases). The CDR3 loop spans 14 amino acids. V was trimmed by 3 bases and J by 4 bases, leaving 13 bases between them. Germline lookup yields CDR1 SGHDT and CDR2 YYEEEE. CDR3 bases read: TGTGCCAGCAGCTCCGAGACAGGCCTCTATGGC. Protein product: CASSSETGLYG. In full, the CDR3 reads CASSSETGLYGYTF.

This clone was seen ten or more times. The junction and the germline gene differ at one end; a read error may be behind it. Read sequence stops 3 residues before the CDR3 end, and the germline J gene provides the missing end. The gene calls are TRBV4-2 and TRBJ2-1, with 9 positions matching TRBD1. The CDR3 totals 18 residues. Germline V gene lookup returns CDR1 LGHNA and CDR2 YNFKEQ. The CDR3 reads CASSQDQQGASLLNEQFF. CDR3 bases read: TGCGCCAGCAGCCAAGATCAACAGGGGGCGAGCCTACTGAATGAG.

The sample holds many counts of this clone. The CDR3 end is not reached by the read, which stops 3 residues before it; the germline J gene fills it in. The V call is TRBV7-2, the J call TRBJ2-1, with D tentatively TRBD2 (5 bases). This CDR3 contains 16 residues. The V end lost 0 bases, the J end lost 9 bases, and 18 bases lay between the germline ends. The V gene's germline CDR1 is SGHTA and CDR2 FQGNSA. The CDR3 loop is CASSLALATSSLEQFF. The covered CDR3 bases are TGTGCCAGCAGCTTAGCGTTGGCTACATCTAGCCTTGAG. The variable domain in full, with the rest retrieved from reference TRBV7-2 and TRBJ2-1, is GAGVSQSPSNKVTEKGKDVELRCDPISGHTALYWYRQSLGQGLEFLIYFQGNSAPDKSGLPSDRFSAERTGGSVSTLTIQRTQQEDSAVYLCASSLALATSSLEQFFGPGTRLTVL.

This clone was picked up many times. CDR3 sequence reads: CASSPPGGTEAFF. CDR3 bases read: TGTGCCAGCTCACCACCAGGGGGCACTGAA. The chain carries TRBV18 and TRBJ1-1; D possibly corresponds to TRBD1 (6 bases). The read ends 3 residues early relative to the CDR3; the germline J gene fills the gap. The V gene lost 0 bases and the J gene lost 4 bases, with 6 bases spanning the gap. CDR3 length equals 13 residues. CDR1 and CDR2 from the germline V gene are KGHSH and LQKENI. Drawing the rest from reference TRBV18 and TRBJ1-1, the complete variable domain is NAGVMQNPRHLVRRRGQEARLRCSPMKGHSHVYWYRQLPEEGLKFMVYLQKENIIDESGMPKERFSAEFPKEGPSILRIQQVVRGDSAAYFCASSPPGGTEAFFGQGTRLTVV.

This clone was counted at least ten times. The DNA ends 3 residues before the CDR3 does, and the rest of the CDR3 is filled in from the germline J gene. This chain connects TRBV20-1 to TRBJ1-3; D gene uncertain. Germline V lookup: CDR1 DFQATT, CDR2 SNEGSKA (reference sequence). This CDR3 has 12 residues. The CDR3 reads CTDKGYGNTIYF. The CDR3 bases that were read are TGCACAGATAAGGGCTATGGAAACACC.

This clone was detected ten times or more. The read finishes 3 residues shy of the CDR3 end, and the germline J gene is used to complete it. The chain carries TRBV7-6 and TRBJ2-7; tentative D call: TRBD2 (5 bases). Trimming took off 5 bases at V and 4 bases at J, with 15 bases between the two ends. CDR1 SGHVS and CDR2 FNYEAQ come from the germline V gene. This CDR3 is 14 amino acids long. This CDR3 is CASSHSGMGYEQYF. The covered CDR3 bases are TGTGCCAGCAGCCACAGCGGAATGGGGTACGAG.

The table lists this clone with many counts. The CDR3 goes on 3 residues after the read ends, and that part is filled in from the germline J gene. The chain uses TRBV6-4 and TRBJ1-6; 7 nucleotides agree with TRBD1. V dropped 3 bases and J dropped 6; count of bases not matched to a gene: 2. The CDR3 is 14 residues long. Germline loops: CDR1 MRHNA, CDR2 SNTAGT. CDR3 region: CASSESGGNSPLHF. Incomplete CDR3 DNA: TGTGCCAGCAGTGAGTCAGGGGGTAATTCACCC.

This clone was seen at least ten times. Read coverage stops 3 residues before the CDR3 terminus; the germline J gene supplies the remainder. The chain employs TRBV6-2 or TRBV6-3 and TRBJ2-4, with D perhaps TRBD2 (7 bases). The CDR3 runs to 14 residues. Germline V gives CDR1 MNHEY, CDR2 SVGEGT. Trimming cost V 4 bases and J 4 bases, with 11 bases left between them. CDR3 DNA, as far as it was read: TGTGCCAGCAGTTGGGGGGGGGCTAAAAACATT. This codes for CASSWGGAKNI. The complete CDR3 protein is CASSWGGAKNIQYF.

This clone has only a few counts. The CDR3 goes on 3 residues after the read ends, and that part is filled in from the germline J gene. V is TRBV5-4 and J is TRBJ2-1; possibly TRBD1 for D (5 bases). Germline lookup yields CDR1 SGHNT and CDR2 YYREEE (reference sequence). The germline V and J ends were trimmed by 4 bases and 0 bases, with 14 bases remaining between them. The CDR3 is 16 residues long. CDR3 DNA (partial): TGTGCCAGCAGCGCGGCTGCAGGGTCCTCCTACAATGAG. It codes for CASSAAAGSSYNE. The whole CDR3 protein is CASSAAAGSSYNEQFF.

This clone appeared many times. CDR3 bases read: TGTGCCATCAGTCCGGGACAGGGGTACGAG. Translation: CAISPGQGYE. The whole CDR3 protein reads CAISPGQGYEQYF. The chain recombines TRBV10-3 with TRBJ2-7; 10 positions agree with TRBD1. The read finishes 3 residues shy of the CDR3 end, and the germline J gene is used to complete it. After removal of 5 bases from V and 4 bases from J, the junction contained 2 bases not matched to a gene. The CDR3 has 13 residues. Germline CDR1 reads ENHRY; CDR2 reads SYGVKD.

The sample holds many counts of this clone. The read finishes 3 residues shy of the CDR3 end, and the germline J gene is used to complete it. The J gene is TRBJ2-1, the V gene TRBV19; 11 bases fit TRBD2. CDR1 LNHDA and CDR2 SQIVND come from the germline V gene (reference sequence). This CDR3 region has 16 residues. Trimming removed 5 bases from V and 4 bases from J; junction bases left unmatched: 7. The sequenced part of the CDR3 DNA is TGTGCCAGTAGTCTATTAACTAGCGGGGGTTACAATGAG. Translated: CASSLLTSGGYNE. In full, the CDR3 reads CASSLLTSGGYNEQFF.

Ten or more counts support this clone. The sequenced fragment ends 3 residues before the CDR3 boundary, so the rest is inferred from the germline J gene. The rearrangement links TRBV13 to TRBJ2-3; D remains unclear. This CDR3 is 14 amino acids long. Deletions cut 5 bases from V and 0 bases from J, with 9 bases between. Germline V gene sequence: CDR1 PRHDT, CDR2 FYEKMQ (reference sequence). The CDR3 DNA, read in part, is TGTGCCAGCAGCCCTACGACTAGCACAGATACG. It is translated as CASSPTTSTDT. The entire CDR3 is CASSPTTSTDTQYF.

This clone was picked up many times. The read gets to within 3 residues of the CDR3 end, and the germline J gene fills in the rest. The rearrangement uses TRBV7-2 and TRBJ2-7, with 7 bases lining up with TRBD2. V dropped 5 bases and J dropped 0; count of bases not matched to a gene: 7. CDR1 is SGHTA, CDR2 FQGNSA, per germline. The CDR3 totals 15 residues. CDR3 sequence: CASSLQTSSSYEQYF. The sequenced part of the CDR3 DNA is TGTGCCAGCAGCCTCCAGACTAGCTCCTCCTACGAG.

This clone occurred many times. The CDR3 end lies 3 residues beyond the end of the read and is filled in from the germline J gene. The chain carries TRBV5-5 and TRBJ1-2; TRBD1 agrees at 8 bases. Trimming took 4 bases from V and 4 from J; bases not matched to a gene: 9. CDR3 length: 15 residues. Germline CDR1 is SGHKS and CDR2 is YYEKEE (reference sequence). The CDR3 region is CASSGGTGPGYGYTF. The sequenced part of the CDR3 DNA is TGTGCCAGCAGCGGGGGGACAGGACCTGGCTATGGC.

This clone has ten or more counts. The observed sequence ends 3 residues before the CDR3 terminus, with the missing tail filled in from the germline J gene. The rearrangement joins TRBV5-6 to TRBJ1-1; 7 nucleotides match TRBD1. Germline V gene data show CDR1 as SGHDT and CDR2 as YYEEEE. This CDR3 is built from 12 residues. The part of the CDR3 DNA that was read is TGTGCCAGCAGCTTGGGGGACAGCGAA. This translates into CASSLGDSE. The complete CDR3 sequence is CASSLGDSEAFF.

A word on this clone: Read data end 3 residues before the CDR3 end; the end is taken from the germline J gene. This sample includes further DNA sequences coding for the same CDR3. This rearrangement joins TRBV18 to TRBJ1-1; TRBD1 matches at 8 bases. Germline assignment: CDR1 KGHSH and CDR2 LQKENI. Trimming at V came to 6 bases and at J to 1 base, leaving 13 bases not matched to a gene. The CDR3 sequence is 17 residues long. The sequenced part of the CDR3 DNA is TGTGCCAGCTCGCCATACGATACCGGGACAGGGAACACTGAA. Protein sequence: CASSPYDTGTGNTE. In full, the CDR3 is CASSPYDTGTGNTEAFF.